The rows below give T cell receptor beta chains drawn from one sample of a study of patients and donors after allogeneic stem cell transplantation. TCRdb ran MiXCR on the RT-PCR reads and lists one entry per CDR3 protein. The sample lists over 150,000 distinct CDR3 sequences; roughly 31% were seen once. Source material: blood, either unsorted or a sorted T cell fraction (not recorded which). These receptors came from a human donor who was either an allogeneic HSCT recipient or a stem cell or donor lymphocyte infusion donor (not recorded which). It is not recorded whose cells these are; they may come from a transplant donor. CDR3s include the opening cysteine and the closing phenylalanine or tryptophan. D genes are given only for firm matches. Clone size is not always given. Where it is, it says once, few, many or a class for expanded clones.

j_call | d_call | clone_size | v_call | cdr3_nt | cdr3_aa
TRBJ2-5 | TRBD2 | few | TRBV4-2 | TGTGCCAGCAGCCAAGTGGTTAGCGGGCTCCAAGAGACCCAGTACTTC | CASSQVVSGLQETQYF
TRBJ2-1 | TRBD2 | few | TRBV29-1 | TGCAGCGTTGAAGATAGGGGACTAGGCAATGAGCAGTTCTTC | CSVEDRGLGNEQFF
TRBJ2-1 | NA | few | TRBV7-3 | TGTGCCAGCAGCTTATCAGGGGCCCTCAACAATGAGCAGTTCTTC | CASSLSGALNNEQFF
TRBJ2-7 | TRBD2 | NA | TRBV25-1 | TGTGCCAGAAGGGGCCTAGCGGGGTACGAGCAGTACTTC | CARRGLAGYEQYF
TRBJ1-6 | TRBD1 | NA | TRBV4-3 | TGCGCCAGCAGCCAAGAGGTCAGGGGGGCAAATTCACCCCTCCACTTT | CASSQEVRGANSPLHF
TRBJ2-5 | TRBD2 | NA | TRBV27 | TGTGCCAGCAGTCAAGGACTAGCGGGACCTGTGGAGACCCAGTACTTC | CASSQGLAGPVETQYF
TRBJ2-7 | NA | NA | TRBV29-1 | TGCAGCGTTGAACGGGGTCTGGGCATCTCCGAGCAGTACTTC | CSVERGLGISEQYF
TRBJ2-7 | NA | few | TRBV10-3 | TGTGCCATCAGTGCGGCCTACGAGCAGTACTTC | CAISAAYEQYF
TRBJ2-4 | NA | NA | TRBV5-1 | TGCGCCAGCAGCTCGACACCCCAGGGGGCCAAAAACATTCAGTACTTC | CASSSTPQGAKNIQYF
TRBJ2-7 | TRBD1 | NA | TRBV7-9 | TGTGCCAGCAGTTACCCCGACAGGGCGGCTTACGAGCAGTACTTC | CASSYPDRAAYEQYF
TRBJ1-4 | NA | few | TRBV5-4 | TGTGCCAGCAGCTCACAGAAGGGATTTGAAAAACTGTTTTTT | CASSSQKGFEKLFF
TRBJ1-1 | NA | NA | TRBV28 | TGTGCCAGCAGTTTAGCGGACTTGAACACTGAAGCTTTCTTT | CASSLADLNTEAFF
TRBJ2-3 | NA | NA | TRBV29-1 | TGCAGCGGTGCCCGAACTAGCACAGATACGCAGTATTTT | CSGARTSTDTQYF
TRBJ2-7 | NA | NA | TRBV5-5 | TGTGCCAGCAGCTTGGTGGCTAGCCTCGAGCAGTACTTC | CASSLVASLEQYF
TRBJ1-2 | NA | NA | TRBV12-3/TRBV12-4 | TGTGCCAGCAGTCAGCCGGGACAAGGCTATGGCTACACCTTC | CASSQPGQGYGYTF
TRBJ2-7 | NA | NA | TRBV6-6 | TGTGCCAGCAGATTTAGCAGAAGCTACGAGCAGTACTTC | CASRFSRSYEQYF
TRBJ2-3 | NA | few | TRBV12-3/TRBV12-4 | TGTGCCAGCAGTTTAATCGTTACGCAGTATTTT | CASSLIVTQYF
TRBJ2-5 | NA | NA | TRBV7-9 | TGTGCCAGCAGCTTACTCCAGCCAGAGACCCAGTACTTC | CASSLLQPETQYF